The clone carrying this T cell receptor (beta chain) was counted between two and nine times. Its target is not known. This specimen comes from a study of vaccination effects on CD4 cells after COVID-19. General observations from the study: In the study, convalescent patients were few, and early post-infection timepoints were absent.

CDR3 length equals 12 residues. Trimming at V came to 6 bases and at J to 9 bases, leaving 6 bases not matched to a gene. Germline CDR1 and CDR2: SNHLY and FYNNEI. Only in-frame clones appear in the TCRdb table, and some are missing; sequencing was by immunoSEQ multiplex PCR. The repertoire holds 20,000 to 25,000 clones, with almost 70% as singletons. With the ViraFEST assay, the study expanded antigen-specific CD4+ T cells using viral peptide pools, then sequenced them. After roughly eleven days in culture, the CD4+ T cells were isolated. Either the BNT162b2 or mRNA-1273 vaccine was given to participants in two doses. Nucleocapsid antibodies stayed negative before and after vaccination, showing no earlier SARS-CoV-2 infection. A few million PBMC were seeded per well and grown in the presence of around 10 IU/ml IL-2 and around 9 ug/ml peptides. Half of the medium was exchanged for IL-2 medium on both days 3 and 7.

The receptor was derived from a human donor who received a COVID-19 vaccine. The material was CD4+ T cells from PBMCs cultured with SARS-CoV-2 spike peptides, obtained after COVID-19 vaccination. This chain connects TRBV2 to TRBJ2-3; 7 bases line up with TRBD1. CDR3 bases: TGTGCCAGCAGCCAGGACAGGCGAACGCAGTATTTT. The encoded protein is CASSQDRRTQYF. Based on the CDR3 plus reference TRBV2 and TRBJ2-3, the full variable domain is EPEVTQTPSHQVTQMGQEVILRCVPISNHLYFYWYRQILGQKVEFLVSFYNNEISEKSEIFDDQFSVERPDGSNFTLKIRSTKLEDSAMYFCASSQDRRTQYFGPGTRLTVL.